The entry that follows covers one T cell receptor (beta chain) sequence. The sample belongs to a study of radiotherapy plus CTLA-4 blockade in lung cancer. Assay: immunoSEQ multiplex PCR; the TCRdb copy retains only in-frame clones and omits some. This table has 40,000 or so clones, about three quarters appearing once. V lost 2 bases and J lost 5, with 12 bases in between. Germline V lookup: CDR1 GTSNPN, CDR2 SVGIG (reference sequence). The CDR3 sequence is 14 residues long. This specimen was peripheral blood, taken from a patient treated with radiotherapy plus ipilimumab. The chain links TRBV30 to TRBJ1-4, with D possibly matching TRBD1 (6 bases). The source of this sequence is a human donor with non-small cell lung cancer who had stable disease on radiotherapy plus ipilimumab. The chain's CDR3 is CAWSMGQGNEKLFF. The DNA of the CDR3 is TGTGCCTGGAGTATGGGCCAGGGGAATGAAAAACTGTTTTTT.